These 5 T cell receptor beta chains came from one sample sequenced in a study of blood T cells in healthy people across ages. Combining a sample-barcoded 5' primer with a J-beta primer mix, a second PCR ran for about 7 to 12 cycles. From the 5' RACE reads, TCRdb called clonotypes with MiXCR, one entry per CDR3 protein. The sample yields about 650,000 distinct CDR3 sequences, less than 40% seen once. Sequencing was carried out using blood. The receptors were sampled from an elderly woman in good health.

This clonotype has a count of ten or more. V is TRBV3-1 and J is TRBJ1-2; D is possibly TRBD1 (5 bases). Germline V gene data show CDR1 as LGHDT and CDR2 as YNNKEL (reference sequence). V lost 0 bases and J lost 4, with 9 bases in between. The CDR3 length is 14 residues. CDR3 in DNA: TGTGCCAGCAGCCAAGATCCAGGGACCTATGGCTACACCTTC. Its translation: CASSQDPGTYGYTF.

This clonotype came up many times. The J gene is TRBJ2-1, the V gene TRBV12-3 or TRBV12-4; 9 positions match TRBD1. There are 15 residues in the CDR3. Trimming cost V 7 bases and J 8 bases; bases outside gene matches: 12. The CDR3 loop is CASTLKAQGADEQFF. In nucleotides, the CDR3 is TGTGCCAGCACCCTCAAGGCACAGGGGGCAGATGAGCAGTTCTTC.

The sample holds many counts of this clonotype. CDR3 DNA sequence: TGCGCCAGCAGCTTGAGGGGGGGAGTGGACGAGCAGTACTTC. Translated, it gives CASSLRGGVDEQYF. This chain uses TRBV5-1 with TRBJ2-7; possible D gene TRBD2, 7 bases. Germline V gene sequence: CDR1 SGHRS, CDR2 YFSETQ. There are 14 residues in the CDR3. Trimming removed 1 base from V and 5 bases from J, with 13 bases in between.

There are a few counts of this clonotype. The genes are TRBV30 and TRBJ1-1; no definite D call. V shed 4 bases and J shed 11 bases, with 14 bases lying between them. The CDR3 has 11 residues. Germline assignment: CDR1 GTSNPN and CDR2 SVGIG (reference sequence). CDR3 in amino acids: CAWNAGGNAFF. CDR3 coding DNA: TGTGCCTGGAACGCGGGTGGGAACGCTTTCTTT.

Many counts were recorded for this clonotype. The chain combines TRBV7-8 with TRBJ2-1, with D unresolved. The CDR3 length is 11 residues. CDR1 is SGHVS and CDR2 is FQNEAQ in the germline V gene. V lost 1 base and J lost 10, with 5 bases in between. This chain's CDR3 is CASSLVREQFF. Here the CDR3 DNA reads TGTGCCAGCAGCTTAGTAAGGGAGCAGTTCTTC.